This T cell receptor beta chain is from a study of spatial heterogeneity in lung cancer (dated by TCRdb to about 2019). Background on the whole study: Beta-chain transcripts were consistently detected in greater numbers than alpha-chain transcripts, which likely reflects a higher abundance of beta-chain transcripts. A strong correlation was found between TCR transcript counts in tumor regions and a T cell transcriptional module score from matched bulk RNA-seq. In the raw uncorrected reads, each unique combination of TCR and UMI appeared more than ten times on average. In non-small cell lung cancer, the study made a quantitative comparison of TCR alpha and beta repertoires among multiple tumor regions, matched nontumor lung and blood. Nonsynonymous mutation counts, determined by whole-exome sequencing of tumor tissue, were related to features of the TCR repertoire. Both alpha and beta chains were TCR-sequenced in approximately 220 tumor regions, about 64 matched nontumor lung samples and approximately 50 PBMC samples obtained at surgery.

This clonotype was detected ten times or more. The antigen this receptor binds is unknown. No base quality information exists; no much larger clone differs at one position. This specimen's time point label, interpreted: sample taken at primary tumor resection. Donors were around 71 patients with early-stage, untreated non-small cell lung cancer from the lung TRACERx cohort. TCR sequencing used whole RNA extracted from tumor and nontumor lung tissue, or from cryopreserved PBMC samples, without cell sorting. Only patients with enough RNA available from two or more tumor regions were chosen for TCR sequencing. Before being selected, tumor and adjacent nontumor lung specimens were reviewed by a lung pathologist. Receptor amplification or capture employed 5' RACE. The sequencer was a NextSeq 500. To allow correction of PCR and sequencing errors, the TCR library protocol tagged every TCR cDNA molecule with a unique molecular identifier. Per the original workflow: TCR identification, UMI-based error correction and CDR3 extraction were performed with Decombinator tools. TCRs above a frequency of 2 per 1,000, corresponding to the top 1% of the tumor frequency distribution, were defined as expanded. Expanded tumor TCRs statistically deemed absent (corrected P<0.05) from at least one tumor region were classed as regional, and all other expanded tumor TCRs were classed as ubiquitous. Renyi diversity was computed with the R vegan package after each repertoire had been subsampled 100 times to 5,000 TCRs. CDR3 similarity networks were built from amino acid triplet string-kernel similarity, with CDR3s being connected when pairwise similarity was above 0.82. The public reads were quality trimmed at Q25 with fastp and then assembled into clones with MiXCR by TCRdb, keeping productive beta chains. Each entry is one CDR3 protein sequence, shown with its most common DNA and genes. TCRdb, rather than the study authors, made the V and J calls. This sample holds fewer than 11,000 distinct CDR3 sequences; 8% were observed only once. The ten largest account for about a fifth of the sample.

Trimming removed 2 bases from V and 2 bases from J, leaving 15 bases between the germline ends. Inclusive of the bounding cysteine and phenylalanine, the CDR3 is 16 residues long. The read is trimmed to its CDR3 DNA, 48 bases read in frame from base 1. As encoded in the germline V gene (reference sequence), CDR1 is SEHNR while CDR2 is FQNEAQ. What the study reported, not specific to this receptor: Confirming at a functional level the hypothesis that regional TCRs recognize regional mutations was considered to require additional single-cell paired TCR alpha and beta sequencing. The count of ubiquitous expanded TCRs correlated with the count of ubiquitous nonsynonymous mutations, and the count of regional expanded TCRs correlated with the count of regional nonsynonymous mutations. The tumor nonsynonymous mutation count correlated with the number of expanded alpha and beta TCRs within the tumor. TCR-seq coverage of tumor T cells was estimated to be only approximately 7% for alpha chains and more than 11% for beta chains.

This sequence originates from a male donor with early-stage non-small cell lung cancer. Sequences were derived from lung tumor tissue, sampled at surgery. The sequence links TRBV7-9 to TRBJ1-1, with no confidently assigned D gene. The nucleotides read TGTGCCAGCAGCTTACCACAACAAGACCATAACACTGAAGCTTTCTTT. This encodes CASSLPQQDHNTEAFF.